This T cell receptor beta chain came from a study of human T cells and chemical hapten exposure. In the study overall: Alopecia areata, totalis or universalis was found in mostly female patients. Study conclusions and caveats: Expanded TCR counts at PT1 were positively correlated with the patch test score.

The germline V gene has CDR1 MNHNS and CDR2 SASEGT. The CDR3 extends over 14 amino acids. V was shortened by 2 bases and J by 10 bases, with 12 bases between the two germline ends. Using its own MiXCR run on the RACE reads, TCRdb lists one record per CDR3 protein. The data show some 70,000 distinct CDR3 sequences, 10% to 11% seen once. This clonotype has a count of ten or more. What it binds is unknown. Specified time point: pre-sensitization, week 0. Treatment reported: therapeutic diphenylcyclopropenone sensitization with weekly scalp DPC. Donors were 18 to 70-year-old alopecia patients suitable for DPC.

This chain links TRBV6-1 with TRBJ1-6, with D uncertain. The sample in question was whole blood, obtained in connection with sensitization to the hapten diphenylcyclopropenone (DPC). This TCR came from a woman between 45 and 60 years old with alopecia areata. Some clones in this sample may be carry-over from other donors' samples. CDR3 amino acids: CASSESAVESPLHF. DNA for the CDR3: TGTGCCAGCAGTGAATCGGCGGTTGAATCACCCCTCCACTTT.